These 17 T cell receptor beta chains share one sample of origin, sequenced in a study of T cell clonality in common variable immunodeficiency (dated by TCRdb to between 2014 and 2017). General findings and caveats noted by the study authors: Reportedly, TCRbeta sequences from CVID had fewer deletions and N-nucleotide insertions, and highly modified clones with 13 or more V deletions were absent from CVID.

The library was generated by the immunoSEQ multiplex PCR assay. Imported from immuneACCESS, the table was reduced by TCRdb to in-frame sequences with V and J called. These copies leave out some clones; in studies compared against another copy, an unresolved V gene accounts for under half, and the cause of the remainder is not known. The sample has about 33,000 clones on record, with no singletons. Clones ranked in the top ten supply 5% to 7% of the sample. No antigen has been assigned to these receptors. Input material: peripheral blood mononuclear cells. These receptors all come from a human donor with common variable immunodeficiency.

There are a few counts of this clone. The sequenced CDR3 bases are TGTGCCAGCAGCTCGACTAGCGGGTTACAAGAGACC. Its translation is CASSSTSGLQET. The full CDR3 protein is CASSSTSGLQETQYF. This chain uses TRBV11-1 with TRBJ2-5, with 10 positions matching TRBD2. The read ends 3 residues before the CDR3 terminus; that terminus is restored from the germline J gene. The CDR3 is made up of 15 amino acids. The J segment lost 2 bases and the V segment lost 4 bases, leaving 4 bases of the junction unmatched. The germline V gene has CDR1 SGHAT and CDR2 FQDESV (reference sequence).

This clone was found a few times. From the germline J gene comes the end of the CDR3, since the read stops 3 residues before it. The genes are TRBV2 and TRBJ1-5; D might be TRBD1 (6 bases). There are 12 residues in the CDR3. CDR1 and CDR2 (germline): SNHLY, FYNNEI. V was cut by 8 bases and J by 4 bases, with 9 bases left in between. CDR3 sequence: CASGTRNQPQHF. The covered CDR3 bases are TGTGCCAGCGGGACACGGAATCAGCCC.

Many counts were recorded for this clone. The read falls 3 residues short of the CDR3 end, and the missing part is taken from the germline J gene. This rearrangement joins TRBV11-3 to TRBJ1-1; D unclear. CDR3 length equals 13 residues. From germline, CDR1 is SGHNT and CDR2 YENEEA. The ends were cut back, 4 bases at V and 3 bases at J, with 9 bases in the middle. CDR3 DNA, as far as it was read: TGTGCCAGCAGCTATAGGGCCGACACTGAA. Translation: CASSYRADTE. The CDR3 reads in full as CASSYRADTEAFF.

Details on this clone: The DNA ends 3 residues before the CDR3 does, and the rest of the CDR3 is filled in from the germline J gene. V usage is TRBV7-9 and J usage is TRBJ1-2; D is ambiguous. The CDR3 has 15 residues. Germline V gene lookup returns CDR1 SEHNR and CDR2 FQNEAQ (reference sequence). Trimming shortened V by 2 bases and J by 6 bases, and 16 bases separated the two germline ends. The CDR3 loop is CASSLNPAVKDGYTF. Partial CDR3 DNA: TGTGCCAGCAGCTTAAACCCTGCGGTCAAAGATGGC.

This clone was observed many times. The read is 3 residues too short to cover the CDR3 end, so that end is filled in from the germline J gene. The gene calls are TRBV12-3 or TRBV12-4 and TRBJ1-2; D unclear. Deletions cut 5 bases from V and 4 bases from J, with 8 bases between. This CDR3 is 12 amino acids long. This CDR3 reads CASSAPGYGYTF. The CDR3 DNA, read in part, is TGTGCCAGCAGTGCTCCGGGCTATGGC.

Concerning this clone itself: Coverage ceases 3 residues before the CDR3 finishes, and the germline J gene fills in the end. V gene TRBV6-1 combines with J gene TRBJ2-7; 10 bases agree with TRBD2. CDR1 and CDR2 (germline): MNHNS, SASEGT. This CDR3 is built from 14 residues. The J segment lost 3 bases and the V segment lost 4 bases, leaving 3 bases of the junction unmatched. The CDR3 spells CASSAGTSVYEQYF. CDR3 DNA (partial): TGTGCCAGCAGTGCCGGGACTAGCGTCTACGAG.

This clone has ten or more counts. CDR3 amino acids: CASSISGSTDTQYF. CDR3 bases read: TGTGCCAGTAGTATTAGCGGGAGCACAGATACG. The chain combines TRBV19 with TRBJ2-3, with 7 nucleotides matching TRBD2. Read coverage stops 3 residues before the CDR3 terminus; the germline J gene supplies the remainder. The CDR3 contains 14 residues. CDR1 LNHDA and CDR2 SQIVND come from the germline V gene (reference sequence). Trimming at V came to 3 bases and at J to 0 bases, leaving 0 bases not matched to a gene.

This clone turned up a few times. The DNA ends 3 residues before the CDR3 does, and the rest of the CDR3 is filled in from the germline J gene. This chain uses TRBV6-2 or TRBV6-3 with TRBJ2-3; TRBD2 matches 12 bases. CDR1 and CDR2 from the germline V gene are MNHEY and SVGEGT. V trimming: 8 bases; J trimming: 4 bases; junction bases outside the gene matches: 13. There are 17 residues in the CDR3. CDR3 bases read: TGTGCCAGCTCACCTTTTCTAGCGGGGGGGCCCGCAGATACG. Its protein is CASSPFLAGGPADT. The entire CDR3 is CASSPFLAGGPADTQYF.

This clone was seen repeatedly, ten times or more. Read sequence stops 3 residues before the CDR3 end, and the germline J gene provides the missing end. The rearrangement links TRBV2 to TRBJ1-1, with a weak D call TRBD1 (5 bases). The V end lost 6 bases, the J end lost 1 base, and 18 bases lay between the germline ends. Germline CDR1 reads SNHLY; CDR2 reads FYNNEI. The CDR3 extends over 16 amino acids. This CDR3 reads CASRGGWSRANTEAFF. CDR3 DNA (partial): TGTGCCAGCAGGGGGGGGTGGTCCCGGGCGAACACTGAA. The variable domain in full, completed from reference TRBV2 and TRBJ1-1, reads EPEVTQTPSHQVTQMGQEVILRCVPISNHLYFYWYRQILGQKVEFLVSFYNNEISEKSEIFDDQFSVERPDGSNFTLKIRSTKLEDSAMYFCASRGGWSRANTEAFFGQGTRLTVV.

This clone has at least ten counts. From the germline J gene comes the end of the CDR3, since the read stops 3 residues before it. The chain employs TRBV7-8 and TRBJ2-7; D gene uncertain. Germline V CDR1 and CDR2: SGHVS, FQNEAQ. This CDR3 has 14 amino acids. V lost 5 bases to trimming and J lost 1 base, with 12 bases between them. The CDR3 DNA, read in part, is TGTGCCAGCAGCCAACAGCTCGGTTCCTACGAG. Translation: CASSQQLGSYE. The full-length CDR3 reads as CASSQQLGSYEQYF.

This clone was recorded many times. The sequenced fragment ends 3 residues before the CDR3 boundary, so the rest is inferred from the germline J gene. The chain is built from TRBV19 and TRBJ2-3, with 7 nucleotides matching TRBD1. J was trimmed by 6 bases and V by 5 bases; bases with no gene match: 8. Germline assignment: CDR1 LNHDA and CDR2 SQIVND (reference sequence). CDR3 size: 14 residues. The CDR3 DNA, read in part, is TGTGCCAGTAGTGGCCGACAGGGCGGGGATACG. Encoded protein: CASSGRQGGDT. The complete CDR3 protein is CASSGRQGGDTQYF.

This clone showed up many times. The CDR3 here is CASSHGSSPRASPLHF. The CDR3 DNA, read in part, is TGTGCCAGCAGCCACGGATCCTCCCCCCGAGCGTCACCC. The chain has TRBV14 and TRBJ1-6, with D uncertain. With the read ending 3 residues before the CDR3 end, the germline J gene is used to fill in that end. There are 16 residues in the CDR3. The ends were cut back, 3 bases at V and 10 bases at J, with 19 bases in the middle. Looked up from germline, CDR1 is SGHDN and CDR2 is FVKESK.

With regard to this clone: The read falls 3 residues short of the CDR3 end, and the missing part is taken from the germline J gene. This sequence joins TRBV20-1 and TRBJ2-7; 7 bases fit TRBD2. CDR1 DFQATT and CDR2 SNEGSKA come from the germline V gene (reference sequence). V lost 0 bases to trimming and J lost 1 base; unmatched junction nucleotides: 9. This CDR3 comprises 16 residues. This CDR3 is CSARDIGRGSSYEQYF. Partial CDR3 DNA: TGCAGTGCTAGAGATATAGGGAGGGGATCATCCTACGAG.

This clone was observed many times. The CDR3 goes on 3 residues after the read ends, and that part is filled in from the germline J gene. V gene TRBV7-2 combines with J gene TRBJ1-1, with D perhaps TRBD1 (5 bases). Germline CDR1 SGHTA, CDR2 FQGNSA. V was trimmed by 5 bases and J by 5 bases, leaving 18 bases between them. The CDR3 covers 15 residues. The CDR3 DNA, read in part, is TGTGCCAGCAGCCAGGCGACTCCCGGGGGGACTGAA. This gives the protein CASSQATPGGTE. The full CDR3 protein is CASSQATPGGTEAFF.

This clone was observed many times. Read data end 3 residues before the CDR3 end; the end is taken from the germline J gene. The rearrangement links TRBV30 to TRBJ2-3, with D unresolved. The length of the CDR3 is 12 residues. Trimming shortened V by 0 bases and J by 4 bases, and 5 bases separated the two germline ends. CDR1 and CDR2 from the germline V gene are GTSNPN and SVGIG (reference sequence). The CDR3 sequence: CAWSVGSDTQYF. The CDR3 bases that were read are TGTGCCTGGAGTGTAGGGTCAGATACG.

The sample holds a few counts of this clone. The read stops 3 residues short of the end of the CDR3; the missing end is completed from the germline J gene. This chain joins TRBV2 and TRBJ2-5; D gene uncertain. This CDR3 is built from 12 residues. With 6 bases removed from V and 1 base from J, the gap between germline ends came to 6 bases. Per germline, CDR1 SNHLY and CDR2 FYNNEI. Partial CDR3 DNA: TGTGCCAGCAGAGGCGGCCAAGAGACC. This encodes CASRGGQET. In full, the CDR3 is CASRGGQETQYF.

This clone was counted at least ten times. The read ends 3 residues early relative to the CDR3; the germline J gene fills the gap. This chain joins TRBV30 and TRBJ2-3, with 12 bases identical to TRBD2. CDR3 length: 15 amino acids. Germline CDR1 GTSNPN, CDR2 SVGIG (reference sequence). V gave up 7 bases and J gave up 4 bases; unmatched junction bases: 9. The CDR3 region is CALDTSGGPSDTQYF. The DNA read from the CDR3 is TGTGCCTTGGATACTAGCGGGGGGCCGTCAGATACG.